This T cell receptor beta chain was recorded in a study of brain metastases from non-small cell lung cancer (dated by TCRdb to between 2018 and 2021). Study-level background: The study profiled the immune microenvironment of paired resected primary tumors and brain metastases from non-small-cell lung cancer patients.

As regards this clone: The specificity of this receptor is unknown. One base away there is no much larger clone; base qualities are not given.

The germline V gene sets CDR1 to SNHLY and CDR2 to FYNNEI. Including cysteine and phenylalanine, the CDR3 has 14 amino acids. Solely the CDR3 DNA is kept, with 42 bases framed from the first base. The junction carries 13 bases between V and J, which are trimmed by 6 bases and 2 bases respectively. The library was generated by the immunoSEQ multiplex PCR assay. T-cell receptor beta chain repertoire sequencing was performed alongside a 770-gene immune expression panel. TCRdb limited this immuneACCESS table to in-frame rearrangements with V and J called. A share of clones is missing; checked studies link under half to unresolved V genes, and the rest is unexplained. Here the sample has roughly 2,600 clones; approximately 90% occur a single time. Of the sample, around 4% falls within the top ten clones. A total of some 40 patients with non-small-cell lung cancer that had been surgically resected, each with specimens from both a primary tumor and a brain metastasis, made up the cohort. The tumor specimens used were formalin-fixed, paraffin-embedded tissues taken from archives.

Overall study outcomes, separate from this receptor: Compared with the matched primary tumors, more than 60% of brain metastases appeared to show expanded T-cell clones. Paired brain metastases and primary tumors largely shared TCR repertoires, although T-cell densities in the metastases were sparse. T-cell infiltration was lower in brain metastases than in primary tumors (P < 0.001).

Recombination linked TRBV2 to TRBJ2-5; the D region possibly corresponds to TRBD2 (6 bases align). This receptor was identified in a donor at least 40 years old with non-small cell lung cancer. The sequenced sample was primary lung tumor tissue. Read against the paper, the sample's cell subset or site label means: primary lung tumor paired with brain metastasis. The DNA reads TGTGCCAGCAGAAGGGACTCGATACAAGAGACCCAGTACTTC. Translated, this gives CASRRDSIQETQYF.